The present entry profiles one TCR beta chain with its context. This sample is drawn from a study of control samples from healthy donors and cancer patients. Profiled with immunoSEQ multiplex PCR; TCRdb holds only in-frame clones, not every one. The sample has around 170,000 clones; around 91% are singletons. What was sequenced was blood. The receptor was isolated from a woman aged 50 to 60 in good health.

CDR3 DNA: TGTGCCACCGACGACAAGGGTTCCTACAATGAGCAGTTCTTC. It encodes CATDDKGSYNEQFF. The chain links TRBV7-9 to TRBJ2-1; no firm D call. V was shortened by 10 bases and J by 1 base, with 14 bases between the two germline ends. Germline V gene sequence: CDR1 SEHNR, CDR2 FQNEAQ (reference sequence). CDR3 length equals 14 residues.